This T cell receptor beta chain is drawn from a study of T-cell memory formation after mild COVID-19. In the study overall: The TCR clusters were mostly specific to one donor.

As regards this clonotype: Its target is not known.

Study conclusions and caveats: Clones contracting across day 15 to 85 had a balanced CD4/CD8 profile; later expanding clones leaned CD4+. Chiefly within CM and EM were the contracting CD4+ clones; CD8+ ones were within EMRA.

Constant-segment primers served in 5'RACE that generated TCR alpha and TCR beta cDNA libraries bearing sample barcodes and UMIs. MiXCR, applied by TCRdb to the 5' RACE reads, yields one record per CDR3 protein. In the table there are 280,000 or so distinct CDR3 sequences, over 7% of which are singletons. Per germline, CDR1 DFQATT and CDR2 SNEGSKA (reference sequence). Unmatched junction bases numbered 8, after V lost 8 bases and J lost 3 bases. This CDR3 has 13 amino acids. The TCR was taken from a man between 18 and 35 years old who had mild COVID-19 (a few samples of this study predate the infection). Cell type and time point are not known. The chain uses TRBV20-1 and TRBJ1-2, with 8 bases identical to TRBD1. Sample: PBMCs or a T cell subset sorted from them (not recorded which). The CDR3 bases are TGCAGTCCCAACTCGGACAGGGACTATGGCTACACCTTC. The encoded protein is CSPNSDRDYGYTF.